Listed below are T cell receptor beta chains from one sample, sequenced in a study of CD8 T cells in ankylosing spondylitis. TCRdb redid the calling of the 5' RACE reads with MiXCR, one entry per CDR3 protein. The sample has some 240,000 distinct CDR3 sequences; roughly a quarter are singletons. The sample comprised blood, either unsorted or a sorted T cell fraction (not recorded which). The receptors shown here come from a male donor with ankylosing spondylitis or in good health (not recorded which). The CDR3 runs from the conserved cysteine through the conserved F or W. The order of the fields is J gene, V gene, D gene, clone size, CDR3 DNA, CDR3 protein. The D gene is left open where the match is weak. Clone size appears in some rows only: once, few, many, or a class for an expanded clone.

TRBJ2-5,TRBV29-1,TRBD1,many,TGCAGCGGGCAGGACAGGGGTGAGACCCAGTACTTC,CSGQDRGETQYF
TRBJ2-5,TRBV12-3/TRBV12-4,NA,many,TGTGCCAGCAGTTTGGGTGTTGGGGAGACCCAGTACTTC,CASSLGVGETQYF
TRBJ1-6,TRBV20-1,TRBD1,NA,TGCAGTGCCCAGGACAGGGCTTCACCCCTCCACTTT,CSAQDRASPLHF
TRBJ2-1,TRBV20-1,TRBD1,few,TGCAGTGCCCCACACTCTCTACAGGGGGTTAATGAGCAGTTCTTC,CSAPHSLQGVNEQFF
TRBJ2-7,TRBV29-1,NA,many,TGCAGCGTTGGGGGGAGCGGCGAGCAGTACTTC,CSVGGSGEQYF
TRBJ2-1,TRBV12-3/TRBV12-4,NA,NA,TGTGCCAGCAATCTACAGGGGGGGATCGAGCAGTTCTTC,CASNLQGGIEQFF
TRBJ2-1,TRBV7-4,TRBD1,many,TGTGCCAGCAGCTTCAGGGAGAACAGGGGGCCCTACAATGAGCAGTTCTTC,CASSFRENRGPYNEQFF
TRBJ2-6,TRBV29-1,TRBD1,many,TGCAGCGTTTCGACAGGGGGCTATTCTGGGGCCAACGTCCTGACTTTC,CSVSTGGYSGANVLTF
TRBJ2-3,TRBV20-1,NA,NA,TGCAGTGCTAGTGGTCACTGGGTGGATACGCAGTATTTT,CSASGHWVDTQYF
TRBJ2-2,TRBV12-3/TRBV12-4,TRBD1,many,TGTGCCAGCAGTCCTCGACAGGGACCCCGAGGCACCGGGGAGCTGTTTTTT,CASSPRQGPRGTGELFF
TRBJ2-7,TRBV12-3/TRBV12-4,NA,NA,TGTGCCAGCAGTTTATACAGGCTGCGAGCGGAGCAGTACTTC,CASSLYRLRAEQYF
TRBJ2-7,TRBV20-1,TRBD1,NA,TGCAGTGCTAGACCTCGGACAGGGGGCTCCTACGAGCAGTACTTC,CSARPRTGGSYEQYF
TRBJ2-5,TRBV6-5,NA,NA,TGTGCCAGCAGTTACTCGGGCAGCCAAGAGACCCAGTACTTC,CASSYSGSQETQYF
TRBJ2-5,TRBV29-1,TRBD1,many,TGCAGCGTTGAGAGACAGGGCCAAGAGACCCAGTACTTC,CSVERQGQETQYF
TRBJ2-3,TRBV5-1,TRBD1,many,TGCGCCAGCAGCTCTCTCGACAGGGCTGGGGATACGCAGTATTTT,CASSSLDRAGDTQYF
TRBJ2-3,TRBV12-3/TRBV12-4,NA,few,TGTGCCAGCAGTTTAGCCGGAGGGGGAAATACGCAGTATTTT,CASSLAGGGNTQYF
TRBJ2-7,TRBV6-1,TRBD2,NA,TGCGCCAGCAATGGACTAGCGGGATCCTATGAGCAGTACTTC,CASNGLAGSYEQYF
TRBJ1-6,TRBV12-3/TRBV12-4,NA,NA,TGTGCCAGCAGCGACACGGGCTATAATTCACCCCTCCACTTT,CASSDTGYNSPLHF
TRBJ2-3,TRBV5-5,TRBD1,NA,TGTGCCAGCAGCACGGACAGGGGTTTGCGCACAGATACGCAGTGTTTT,CASSTDRGLRTDTQCF
TRBJ2-5,TRBV15,TRBD1,many,TGTGCCACCAGCAGGACAGGGCCCCAAGAGACCCAGTACTTC,CATSRTGPQETQYF
TRBJ2-7,TRBV5-1,NA,many,TGCGCCAGCAGCTTGGGTACAGCCGGCGGAGAGCAGTACTTC,CASSLGTAGGEQYF
TRBJ2-7,TRBV9,TRBD2,few,TGTGCCAGCAGCGTAGCGAGCCTAGCGGGGCGCTACGAGCAGTACTTC,CASSVASLAGRYEQYF
TRBJ1-4,TRBV20-1,NA,many,TGCAGTGCTCGATATAATGAAAAACTGTTTTTT,CSARYNEKLFF
TRBJ2-1,TRBV20-1,NA,NA,TGCAGTGCTAGAGATCTGGTTCGGCACAATGAGCAGTTCTTC,CSARDLVRHNEQFF
TRBJ2-1,TRBV5-5,NA,NA,TGTGCCAGCAGCTTGACTAGATTGGATGAGCAGTTCTTC,CASSLTRLDEQFF
TRBJ2-1,TRBV6-1,NA,many,TGTGCCAGCACCCCTTCAAGGACCTACAATGAGCAGTTCTTC,CASTPSRTYNEQFF
TRBJ1-6,TRBV20-1,NA,few,TGCAGTGCTAGAGATCTAATGGGCCAGAACCCCCTCCACTTT,CSARDLMGQNPLHF
TRBJ2-3,TRBV6-5,NA,many,TGTGCCAGCAGTTACTCGGGGGGGCTGGATACGCAGTATTTT,CASSYSGGLDTQYF
TRBJ2-3,TRBV5-1,TRBD1,NA,TGCGCCAGCAGAGTCGGGAACAGGGGATCTCGGGATACGCAGTATTTT,CASRVGNRGSRDTQYF
TRBJ1-4,TRBV11-2,NA,many,TGTGCCAGCAGATTTAGCGGTGCAACTAATGAAAAACTGTTTTTT,CASRFSGATNEKLFF
TRBJ2-4,TRBV6-5,NA,NA,TGTGCCAGCAGGGACCTAACGGAGAACATTCAGTACTTC,CASRDLTENIQYF
TRBJ1-2,TRBV20-1,NA,many,TGCAGTGCTATGAGAGTGGCCGGTGGCTACACCTTC,CSAMRVAGGYTF
TRBJ2-1,TRBV20-1,NA,few,TGCAGTGCTAGCGAGCCGGGACCGGAGCAGTTCTTC,CSASEPGPEQFF
TRBJ2-3,TRBV29-1,TRBD1,many,TGCAGCGTTGAAGGACAGGGGGCACCAGATACGCAGTATTTT,CSVEGQGAPDTQYF
TRBJ2-6,TRBV6-7,NA,NA,TGTGCCAGCAGTTTCGCTTATGGACAGAGGACTCCTGGGGCCAACGTCCTGACTTTC,CASSFAYGQRTPGANVLTF
TRBJ1-2,TRBV20-1,NA,few,TGCAGTGCGAGGGAGTTTCGCCATGGCTACACCTTC,CSAREFRHGYTF
TRBJ2-5,TRBV7-3,NA,many,TGTGCCAGCAAGAACCGACAGGAGGAGACCCAGTACTTC,CASKNRQEETQYF
TRBJ1-2,TRBV12-3/TRBV12-4,TRBD1,many,TGTGCCAGCAGTCCCCAGACAGGGTCCTATGGCTACACCTTC,CASSPQTGSYGYTF
TRBJ2-1,TRBV20-1,NA,NA,TGCAGTGCTGGGACGGTCAATGAGCAGTTCTTC,CSAGTVNEQFF
TRBJ2-3,TRBV12-3/TRBV12-4,NA,few,TGTGCCAGCAGCGAGGGGGGCCGTTGGGATACGCAGTATTTT,CASSEGGRWDTQYF
TRBJ2-1,TRBV20-1,TRBD2,NA,TGCAGTGCTTCTGGTCGGCAGTTGGGACTAGCGGGGGCCCACAATGAGCAGTTCTTC,CSASGRQLGLAGAHNEQFF
TRBJ2-7,TRBV20-1,NA,NA,TGCAGTGCTAGAGATACAGGGCTCTCCTACGAGCAGTACTTC,CSARDTGLSYEQYF
TRBJ2-5,TRBV6-1,NA,few,TGTGCCAGCAGTACCGGGACCCTCGTGCCCCAGTACTTC,CASSTGTLVPQYF
TRBJ2-3,TRBV5-1,NA,NA,TGCGCCAGCAGCTTGGGGATCCTCGGCACAGATACGCAGTATTTT,CASSLGILGTDTQYF
TRBJ1-1,TRBV29-1,NA,few,TGCAGCGGTTCGGACAGCTTGAACACTGAAGCTTTCTTT,CSGSDSLNTEAFF